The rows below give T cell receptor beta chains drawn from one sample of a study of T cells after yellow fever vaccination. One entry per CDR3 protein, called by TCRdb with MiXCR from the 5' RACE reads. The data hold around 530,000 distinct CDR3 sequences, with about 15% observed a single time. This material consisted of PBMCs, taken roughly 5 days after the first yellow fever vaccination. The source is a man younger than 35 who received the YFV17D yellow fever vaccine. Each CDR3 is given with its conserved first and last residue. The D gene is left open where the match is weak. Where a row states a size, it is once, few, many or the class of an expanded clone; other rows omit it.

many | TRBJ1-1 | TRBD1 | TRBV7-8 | TGTGCCAGCAGCTTAAGGGGGCTAATGAACACTGAAGCTTTCTTT | CASSLRGLMNTEAFF
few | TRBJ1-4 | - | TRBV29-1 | TGCAGCGTTTTCTCCGGGACGCCGGCGGGAGAAAAACTGTTTTTT | CSVFSGTPAGEKLFF
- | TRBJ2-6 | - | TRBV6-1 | TGTGCCAGCTCTTCATTCCAGTCTGGGGCCAACGTCCTGACTTTC | CASSSFQSGANVLTF
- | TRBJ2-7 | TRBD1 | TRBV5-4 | TGTGCCAGCAGCACCAAAAGGGGGCCGGGGATATACGAGCAGTACTTC | CASSTKRGPGIYEQYF
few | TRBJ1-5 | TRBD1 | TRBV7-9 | TGTGCCAGCAGCAAAGACAGGGGAAGACAGCCCCAGCATTTT | CASSKDRGRQPQHF
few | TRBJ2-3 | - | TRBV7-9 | TGTGCCAGCAGCGACCCCAGGGAAAATACGCAGTATTTT | CASSDPRENTQYF
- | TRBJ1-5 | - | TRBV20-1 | TGCAGTGCTAGTTATAGTTATAGCAATCAGCCCCAGCATTTT | CSASYSYSNQPQHF
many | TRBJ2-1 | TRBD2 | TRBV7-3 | TGTGCCAGCAGCTTCGAGGGGAGGGATGAGCAGTTCTTC | CASSFEGRDEQFF
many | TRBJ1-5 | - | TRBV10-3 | TGTGCCATCAGTGGGGCCGGGGGTCAGCCCCAGCATTTT | CAISGAGGQPQHF
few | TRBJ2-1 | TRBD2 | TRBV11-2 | TGTGCCAGCAGACCCATCGGGACTAGGAATTCTTACAATGAGCAGTTCTTC | CASRPIGTRNSYNEQFF
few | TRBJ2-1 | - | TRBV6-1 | TGTGCCAGCGGACCGGGACACGGGACCAATGAGCAGTTCTTC | CASGPGHGTNEQFF
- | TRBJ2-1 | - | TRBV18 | TGTGCCAGCTCACCGATAGGGGCAGGATGGAATGAGCAGTTCTTC | CASSPIGAGWNEQFF
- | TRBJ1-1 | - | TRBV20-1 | TGCAGTACAGACTCGGGTCCCCTGAACACTGAAGCTTTCTTT | CSTDSGPLNTEAFF
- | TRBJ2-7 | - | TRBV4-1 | TGCGCCAGCAGCCAAGAGTTTGCTTACGAGCAGTACTTC | CASSQEFAYEQYF
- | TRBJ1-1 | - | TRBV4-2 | TGTGCCAGCAGCCAAGGACGGCAGGGTCACACTGAAGCTTTCTTT | CASSQGRQGHTEAFF
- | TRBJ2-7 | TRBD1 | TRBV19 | TGTGCCAGTAGTGTCCGGGCAGGGGGTTCCTACGAGCAGTACTTC | CASSVRAGGSYEQYF
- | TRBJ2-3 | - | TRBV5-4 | TGTGCCAGCAGCTTCAAAGGGGGGCCGGATACGCAGTATTTT | CASSFKGGPDTQYF
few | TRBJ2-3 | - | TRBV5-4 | TGTGCCAGCAGTTCGGACTGGGGGGATACGCAGTATTTT | CASSSDWGDTQYF
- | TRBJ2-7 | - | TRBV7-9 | TGTGCCAGCAGCTTAGGCCTCCCGAAAACCTACGAGCAGTACTTC | CASSLGLPKTYEQYF
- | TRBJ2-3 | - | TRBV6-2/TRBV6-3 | TGTGCCAGCAGTAACCTAGCGCTGGATACGCAGTATTTT | CASSNLALDTQYF
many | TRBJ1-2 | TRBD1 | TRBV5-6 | TGTGCCAGCAGTTTGATAGGATTACAGGGGGCGAGACCCTATGGCTACACCTTC | CASSLIGLQGARPYGYTF
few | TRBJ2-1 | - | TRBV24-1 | TGTGCCACCAGTGATTCAGGTAGAGCCTACAATGAGCAGTTCTTC | CATSDSGRAYNEQFF
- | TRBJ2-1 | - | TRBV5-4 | TGTGCCAGCAGCTTGAGGGGTCAGTACAATGAGCAGTTCTTC | CASSLRGQYNEQFF
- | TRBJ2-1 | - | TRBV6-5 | TGTGCCAGCAGTTACCCGTCAGGGCGAAATGAGCAGTTCTTC | CASSYPSGRNEQFF
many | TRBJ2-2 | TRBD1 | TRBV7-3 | TGTGCCAGCAGCGGACAGGGGGATTTCGGGGAGCTGTTTTTT | CASSGQGDFGELFF
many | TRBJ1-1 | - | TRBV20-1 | TGCAGTGCTAGAGCGAACACTGAAGCTTTCTTT | CSARANTEAFF
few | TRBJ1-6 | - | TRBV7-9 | TGTGCCAGCAGCGGGGGAGCTTCACCCCTCCACTTT | CASSGGASPLHF
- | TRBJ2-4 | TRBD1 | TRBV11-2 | TGTGCCAGCAGCTTATCCAGGGGGACGGCCAAAAACATTCAGTACTTC | CASSLSRGTAKNIQYF
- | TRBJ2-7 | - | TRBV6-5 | TGTGCCAGCAGTTACTCGGCGGGGTACCGCTACGAGCAGTACTTC | CASSYSAGYRYEQYF
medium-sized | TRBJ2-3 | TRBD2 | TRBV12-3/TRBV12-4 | TGTGCCAGCAGTTTGGGACTAGGGTTCGATACGCAGTATTTT | CASSLGLGFDTQYF
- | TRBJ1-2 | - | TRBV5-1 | TGCGCCAGCAGCTTTGGAGGGGCCGGTGGCTACACCTTC | CASSFGGAGGYTF
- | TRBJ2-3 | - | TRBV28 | TGTGCCAGCAGTTTGGGGTTTGTCACAGATACGCAGTATTTT | CASSLGFVTDTQYF
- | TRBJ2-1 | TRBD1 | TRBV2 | TGTGCCAGCAGTGAAGGGGACAGGGGACCATACAATGAGCAGTTCTTC | CASSEGDRGPYNEQFF
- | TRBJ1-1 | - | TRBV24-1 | TGTGCCACCAGTGTGTTCCGGGGGGGGAACACTGAAGCTTTCTTT | CATSVFRGGNTEAFF
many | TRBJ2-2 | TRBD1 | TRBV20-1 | TGCAGTGCTTGGGACAGGGGCACCGGGGAGCTGTTTTTT | CSAWDRGTGELFF
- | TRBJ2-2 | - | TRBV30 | TGTGCCTGGAGCCAATCCGGGGAGCTGTTTTTT | CAWSQSGELFF
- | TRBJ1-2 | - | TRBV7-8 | TGTGCCAGCAGCTTAGGTCTGGGGCATAGGGGCTACACCTTC | CASSLGLGHRGYTF
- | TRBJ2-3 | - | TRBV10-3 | TGTGCCATCAGTGCTTGGGGCGCCACAGATACGCAGTATTTT | CAISAWGATDTQYF
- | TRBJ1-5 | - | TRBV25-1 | TGTGCCAGCTCCAATGGTGGGGTTAGCAATCAGCCCCAGCATTTT | CASSNGGVSNQPQHF
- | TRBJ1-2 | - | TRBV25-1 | TGTGCCAGCAGTCAGTACCTAGACAGCTATGGCTACACCTTC | CASSQYLDSYGYTF
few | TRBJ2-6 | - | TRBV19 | TGTGCCAGTGAGAAACAAACTGGGGCCAACGTCCTGACTTTC | CASEKQTGANVLTF
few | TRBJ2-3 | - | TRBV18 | TGTGCCAGCTCACCACAAGCCCGGAGCACAGATACGCAGTATTTT | CASSPQARSTDTQYF
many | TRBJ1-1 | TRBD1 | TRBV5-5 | TGTGCCAGCAGCCGGGACAGCTTGAACACTGAAGCTTTCTTT | CASSRDSLNTEAFF
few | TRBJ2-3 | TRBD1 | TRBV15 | TGTGCCACCAGCGTCCGGGACAGGGTAAATACGCAGTATTTT | CATSVRDRVNTQYF
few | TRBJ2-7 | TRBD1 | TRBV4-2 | TGTGCCAGCAGCCAAGGGGGACAGGCTTCCGAGCAGTACTTC | CASSQGGQASEQYF
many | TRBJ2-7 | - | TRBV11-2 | TGTGCCAGCAGCCAAACCGAGGGGGTTGGGCAGTACTTC | CASSQTEGVGQYF
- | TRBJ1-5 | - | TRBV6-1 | TGTGCCAGCAGTGACTACAGTCTCAATCAGCCCCAGCATTTT | CASSDYSLNQPQHF
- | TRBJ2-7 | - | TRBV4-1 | TGCGCCAGCAGCCAAGTGGCCAGTCCCCGCTCCTACGAGCAGTACTTC | CASSQVASPRSYEQYF
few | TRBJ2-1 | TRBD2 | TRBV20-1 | TGCAGTGCTCCCGGGAGCGGGGGTGCCCTCAATGAGCAGTTCTTC | CSAPGSGGALNEQFF
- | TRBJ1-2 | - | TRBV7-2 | TGTGCCAGCAGCTTCACAGCTAACTATGGCTACACCTTC | CASSFTANYGYTF
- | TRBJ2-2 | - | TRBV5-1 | TGCGCCAGCAGCCAAAACCCAGCGGCCGTCGGCACCGGGGAGCTGTTTTTT | CASSQNPAAVGTGELFF
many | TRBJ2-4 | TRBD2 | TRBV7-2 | TGTGCCAGCACCGGGGGGGGCACGCTAGCCAAAAACATTCAGTACTTC | CASTGGGTLAKNIQYF
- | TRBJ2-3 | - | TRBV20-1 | TGCAGTGCAGCAGTGGGGGATACGCAGTATTTT | CSAAVGDTQYF
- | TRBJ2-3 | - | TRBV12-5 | TGTGCTAGTGGCTCCACCGTCGCGGCTGGGCAGGCAGATACGCAGTATTTT | CASGSTVAAGQADTQYF
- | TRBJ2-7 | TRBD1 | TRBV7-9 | TGTGCCAGCAGCCCGGGACAGGGAGGCTACGAGCAGTACTTC | CASSPGQGGYEQYF
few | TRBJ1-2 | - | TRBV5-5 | TGTGCCAGCAGCCCTCAGACAGAGAACTATGGCTACACCTTC | CASSPQTENYGYTF
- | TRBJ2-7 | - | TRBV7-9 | TGTGCCAGCAGCCCCCCCGGGCCGAACGACGAGCAGTACTTC | CASSPPGPNDEQYF
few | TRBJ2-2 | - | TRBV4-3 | TGCGCCAGCAGCCAAGAGGCCCAGATCAACACCGGGGAGCTGTTTTTT | CASSQEAQINTGELFF